This is a list of T cell receptor beta chains from one sample in a study of regulatory T cells in long-lasting Graves disease. TCRdb reprocessed the multiplex PCR reads via MiXCR and lists one record per CDR3 protein. The sample includes 300,000 to 400,000 distinct CDR3 sequences, 15% to 20% of them seen just once. Sequences were derived from peripheral blood mononuclear cells (PBMCs), sampled at new diagnosis, from a patient treated with antithyroid drugs. The source is a female donor with Graves disease. Each CDR3 is given with its conserved first and last residue. Fields, in order: CDR3 protein, CDR3 DNA, CDR3 length, J gene, D gene, V gene, clone size. A D gene is named only where the DNA matches it firmly. Not all rows give a size; the values are once, few, many and, for expanded clones, a class.

CDR3 protein: CASSPGNSNQPQHF; CDR3 DNA: TGTGCCAGCAGTCCTGGTAATAGCAATCAGCCCCAGCATTTT; CDR3 length: 14; J gene: TRBJ1-5; D gene: NA; V gene: TRBV2; clone size: NA
CDR3 protein: CASSPGTVSYGYTF; CDR3 DNA: TGTGCCAGCAGCCCCGGGACTGTTAGCTATGGCTACACCTTC; CDR3 length: 14; J gene: TRBJ1-2; D gene: NA; V gene: TRBV7-9; clone size: NA
CDR3 protein: CASRATVVRQGSNQPQHF; CDR3 DNA: TGTGCCAGCAGGGCCACCGTCGTGAGACAGGGAAGCAATCAGCCCCAGCATTTT; CDR3 length: 18; J gene: TRBJ1-5; D gene: TRBD1; V gene: TRBV6-1; clone size: many
CDR3 protein: CASRLVVQNTEAFF; CDR3 DNA: TGTGCCAGCAGGTTGGTGGTTCAGAACACTGAAGCTTTCTTT; CDR3 length: 14; J gene: TRBJ1-1; D gene: NA; V gene: TRBV27; clone size: many
CDR3 protein: CASSPKGGTSGKTVQETQYF; CDR3 DNA: TGTGCCAGCAGCCCGAAAGGCGGGACTAGCGGCAAGACCGTCCAAGAGACCCAGTACTTC; CDR3 length: 20; J gene: TRBJ2-5; D gene: TRBD2; V gene: TRBV11-3; clone size: many
CDR3 protein: CATSDGPGGTDTQYF; CDR3 DNA: TGTGCCACCAGTGATGGTCCAGGGGGCACAGATACGCAGTATTTT; CDR3 length: 15; J gene: TRBJ2-3; D gene: NA; V gene: TRBV24-1; clone size: many
CDR3 protein: CASSSVAGNAPHTQYF; CDR3 DNA: TGTGCCAGCAGCTCGGTAGCGGGTAACGCTCCTCATACGCAGTATTTT; CDR3 length: 16; J gene: TRBJ2-3; D gene: TRBD2; V gene: TRBV11-2; clone size: NA
CDR3 protein: CASSLWARDLGYGYTF; CDR3 DNA: TGTGCCAGCAGTTTATGGGCTCGGGACCTAGGCTATGGCTACACCTTC; CDR3 length: 16; J gene: TRBJ1-2; D gene: NA; V gene: TRBV28; clone size: many
CDR3 protein: CASSQGYRQGFGMNTEAFF; CDR3 DNA: TGTGCCAGCAGCCAGGGATACCGACAGGGATTTGGGATGAACACTGAAGCTTTCTTT; CDR3 length: 19; J gene: TRBJ1-1; D gene: TRBD1; V gene: TRBV11-2; clone size: NA
CDR3 protein: CAISEVVRERETQYF; CDR3 DNA: TGTGCCATCAGTGAAGTGGTGCGGGAGCGGGAGACCCAGTACTTC; CDR3 length: 15; J gene: TRBJ2-5; D gene: TRBD2; V gene: TRBV10-3; clone size: many
CDR3 protein: CSVQRTWTSTDTQYF; CDR3 DNA: TGCAGCGTCCAACGAACGTGGACTAGCACAGATACGCAGTATTTT; CDR3 length: 15; J gene: TRBJ2-3; D gene: NA; V gene: TRBV29-1; clone size: many
CDR3 protein: CASRTGGGVYGYTF; CDR3 DNA: TGTGCCAGCAGGACAGGGGGCGGGGTCTATGGCTACACCTTC; CDR3 length: 14; J gene: TRBJ1-2; D gene: TRBD1; V gene: TRBV28; clone size: once
CDR3 protein: CASSLGARGLETQYF; CDR3 DNA: TGTGCCAGCAGCTTAGGAGCGCGAGGGTTGGAGACCCAGTACTTC; CDR3 length: 15; J gene: TRBJ2-5; D gene: NA; V gene: TRBV11-3; clone size: many
CDR3 protein: CSVVPSGSRDTQYF; CDR3 DNA: TGCAGCGTTGTGCCTAGCGGGAGTAGGGATACGCAGTATTTT; CDR3 length: 14; J gene: TRBJ2-3; D gene: TRBD2; V gene: TRBV29-1; clone size: many
CDR3 protein: CASNPRDRFYEQYF; CDR3 DNA: TGTGCCAGCAATCCCCGGGACAGGTTCTACGAGCAGTACTTC; CDR3 length: 14; J gene: TRBJ2-7; D gene: TRBD1; V gene: TRBV6-1; clone size: many
CDR3 protein: CASSLGTPSGFGYNEQFF; CDR3 DNA: TGTGCCAGCAGCTTAGGTACGCCTAGCGGGTTCGGCTACAATGAGCAGTTCTTC; CDR3 length: 18; J gene: TRBJ2-1; D gene: TRBD2; V gene: TRBV7-2; clone size: NA
CDR3 protein: CASSLWGRGRNEQYF; CDR3 DNA: TGTGCCAGCAGTTTATGGGGGAGGGGGCGAAACGAGCAGTACTTC; CDR3 length: 15; J gene: TRBJ2-7; D gene: NA; V gene: TRBV12-3/TRBV12-4; clone size: many
CDR3 protein: CATSRGGVGEKLFF; CDR3 DNA: TGTGCCACCAGCAGGGGAGGTGTCGGTGAAAAACTGTTTTTT; CDR3 length: 14; J gene: TRBJ1-4; D gene: NA; V gene: TRBV15; clone size: NA
CDR3 protein: CSAEATRKTQYF; CDR3 DNA: TGCAGTGCTGAGGCCACAAGGAAGACCCAGTACTTC; CDR3 length: 12; J gene: TRBJ2-5; D gene: NA; V gene: TRBV20-1; clone size: NA
CDR3 protein: CASSLVGRTEAFF; CDR3 DNA: TGTGCCAGCAGTTTAGTAGGGCGCACTGAAGCTTTCTTT; CDR3 length: 13; J gene: TRBJ1-1; D gene: NA; V gene: TRBV12-3/TRBV12-4; clone size: many
CDR3 protein: CASSLSTSGRRTDTQYF; CDR3 DNA: TGTGCCAGCAGTTTATCGACTAGCGGGCGACGCACAGATACGCAGTATTTT; CDR3 length: 17; J gene: TRBJ2-3; D gene: TRBD2; V gene: TRBV27; clone size: many
CDR3 protein: CASSPVERAREQYF; CDR3 DNA: TGTGCCAGCTCACCGGTTGAGAGGGCGCGGGAGCAGTATTTT; CDR3 length: 14; J gene: TRBJ2-3; D gene: NA; V gene: TRBV18; clone size: NA
CDR3 protein: CASRDTSGTTDTQYF; CDR3 DNA: TGTGCCAGCAGGGATACTAGCGGGACCACAGATACGCAGTATTTT; CDR3 length: 15; J gene: TRBJ2-3; D gene: TRBD2; V gene: TRBV2; clone size: many
CDR3 protein: CSANNGGGGTEAFF; CDR3 DNA: TGCAGCGCTAACAATGGGGGGGGGGGGACTGAAGCTTTCTTT; CDR3 length: 14; J gene: TRBJ1-1; D gene: NA; V gene: TRBV29-1; clone size: many
CDR3 protein: CASSDSTGDEQYF; CDR3 DNA: TGTGCCAGCAGCGATTCTACAGGGGACGAGCAGTACTTC; CDR3 length: 13; J gene: TRBJ2-7; D gene: TRBD1; V gene: TRBV28; clone size: many
CDR3 protein: CASSLGGPSTEQYF; CDR3 DNA: TGTGCCAGCAGCTTAGGAGGGCCCAGCACCGAGCAGTACTTC; CDR3 length: 14; J gene: TRBJ2-7; D gene: NA; V gene: TRBV11-2; clone size: many
CDR3 protein: CASSPILHATLSWRRHSGANVLTF; CDR3 DNA: TGTGCCAGCAGTCCGATCCTGCATGCTACACTGTCCTGGCGACGGCACTCTGGGGCCAACGTCCTGACTTTC; CDR3 length: 24; J gene: TRBJ2-6; D gene: NA; V gene: TRBV28; clone size: many
CDR3 protein: CATSDFGSGRYEQYF; CDR3 DNA: TGTGCCACCAGTGATTTCGGTAGCGGGAGATACGAGCAGTACTTC; CDR3 length: 15; J gene: TRBJ2-7; D gene: TRBD2; V gene: TRBV24-1; clone size: many
CDR3 protein: CASSLGFNRYEQYF; CDR3 DNA: TGTGCCAGCAGCCTGGGTTTTAACAGGTACGAGCAGTACTTC; CDR3 length: 14; J gene: TRBJ2-7; D gene: NA; V gene: TRBV13; clone size: few
CDR3 protein: CASRPGTENSPLHF; CDR3 DNA: TGTGCCAGCAGACCCGGGACAGAGAATTCACCCCTCCACTTT; CDR3 length: 14; J gene: TRBJ1-6; D gene: TRBD1; V gene: TRBV12-3/TRBV12-4; clone size: many
CDR3 protein: CASSQGDKQYF; CDR3 DNA: TGTGCCAGCAGCCAGGGGGATAAGCAGTACTTC; CDR3 length: 11; J gene: TRBJ2-7; D gene: TRBD1; V gene: TRBV11-2; clone size: NA
CDR3 protein: CASSLGRGKGSYEQYF; CDR3 DNA: TGTGCCAGCAGCTTAGGTAGGGGTAAGGGCTCCTACGAGCAGTACTTC; CDR3 length: 16; J gene: TRBJ2-7; D gene: NA; V gene: TRBV7-8; clone size: few